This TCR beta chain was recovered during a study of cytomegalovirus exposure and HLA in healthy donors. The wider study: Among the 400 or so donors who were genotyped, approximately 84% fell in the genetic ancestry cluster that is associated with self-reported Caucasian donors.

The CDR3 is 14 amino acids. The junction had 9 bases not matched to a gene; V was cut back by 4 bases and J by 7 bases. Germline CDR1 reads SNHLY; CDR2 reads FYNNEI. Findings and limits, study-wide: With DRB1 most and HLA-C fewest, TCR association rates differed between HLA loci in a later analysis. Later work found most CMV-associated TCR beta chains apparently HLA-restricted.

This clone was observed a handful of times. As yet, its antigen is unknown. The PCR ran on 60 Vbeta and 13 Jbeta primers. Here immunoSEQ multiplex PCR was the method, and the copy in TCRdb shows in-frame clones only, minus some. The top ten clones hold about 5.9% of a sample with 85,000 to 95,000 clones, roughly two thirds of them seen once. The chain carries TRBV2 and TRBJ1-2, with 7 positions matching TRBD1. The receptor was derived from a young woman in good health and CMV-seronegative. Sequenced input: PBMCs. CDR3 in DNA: TGTGCCAGCAGTGTGGACAGGTTTGGCCCTGGCTACACCTTC. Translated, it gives CASSVDRFGPGYTF.